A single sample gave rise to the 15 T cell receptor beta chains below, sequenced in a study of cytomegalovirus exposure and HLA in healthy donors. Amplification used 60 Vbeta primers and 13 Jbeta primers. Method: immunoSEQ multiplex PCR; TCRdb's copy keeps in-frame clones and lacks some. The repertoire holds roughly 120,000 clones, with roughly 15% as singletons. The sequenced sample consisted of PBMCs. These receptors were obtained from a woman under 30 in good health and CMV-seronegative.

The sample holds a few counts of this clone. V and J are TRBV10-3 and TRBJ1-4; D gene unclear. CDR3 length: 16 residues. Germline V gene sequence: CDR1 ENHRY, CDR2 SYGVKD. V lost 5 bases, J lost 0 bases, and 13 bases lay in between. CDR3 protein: CAISHNRQTTNEKLFF. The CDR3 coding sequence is TGTGCCATCAGTCATAATCGACAAACAACTAATGAAAAACTGTTTTTT.

The CDR3: CASSGSETGELFF. CDR3 bases: TGTGCCAGCAGTGGTTCTGAGACCGGGGAGCTGTTTTTT. The V gene is TRBV2, the J gene TRBJ2-2; no clear D gene. With 4 bases removed from V and 5 bases from J, the gap between germline ends came to 8 bases. Germline assignment: CDR1 SNHLY and CDR2 FYNNEI. The CDR3 is 13 residues long.

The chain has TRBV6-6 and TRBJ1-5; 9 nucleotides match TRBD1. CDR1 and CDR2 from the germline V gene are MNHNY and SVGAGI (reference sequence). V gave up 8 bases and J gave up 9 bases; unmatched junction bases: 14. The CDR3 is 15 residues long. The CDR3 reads CASVGGTGIIRPQHF. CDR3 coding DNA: TGTGCCAGCGTTGGAGGGACAGGGATAATCAGGCCCCAGCATTTT.

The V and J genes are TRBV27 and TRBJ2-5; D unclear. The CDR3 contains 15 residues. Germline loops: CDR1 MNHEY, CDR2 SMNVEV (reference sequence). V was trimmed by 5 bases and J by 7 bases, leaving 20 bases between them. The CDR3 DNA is TGTGCCAGCAGTGCCTTCCCTACGGGTTATGGGACCCAGTACTTC. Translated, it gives CASSAFPTGYGTQYF.

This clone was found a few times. The CDR3 sequence: CASTLGGHTEAFF. CDR3 nucleotides: TGTGCCAGCACCCTCGGAGGACACACTGAAGCTTTCTTT. V gene TRBV25-1 combines with J gene TRBJ1-1; D uncertain. Germline CDR1 is MGHDK and CDR2 is SYGVNS. CDR3 length: 13 amino acids. V was cut by 7 bases and J by 3 bases, with 12 bases left in between.

The CDR3 nucleotides are TGTGCCAGCAGCCCAGGGGGCGATGAGTATGGCTACACCTTC. Its protein is CASSPGGDEYGYTF. The rearrangement joins TRBV6-1 to TRBJ1-2, with TRBD1 matching over 8 bases. The CDR3 is 14 residues long. CDR1 MNHNS and CDR2 SASEGT come from the germline V gene. V lost 6 bases and J lost 5; bases outside the gene matches: 8.

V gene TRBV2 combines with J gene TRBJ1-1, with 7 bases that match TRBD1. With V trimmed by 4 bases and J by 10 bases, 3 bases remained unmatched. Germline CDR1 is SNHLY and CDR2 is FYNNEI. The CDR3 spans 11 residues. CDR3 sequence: CASSARDRAFF. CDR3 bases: TGTGCCAGCAGTGCCCGGGACAGAGCTTTCTTT.

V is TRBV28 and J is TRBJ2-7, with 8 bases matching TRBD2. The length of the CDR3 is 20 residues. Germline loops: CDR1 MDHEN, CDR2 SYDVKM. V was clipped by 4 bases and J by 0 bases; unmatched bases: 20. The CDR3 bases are TGTGCCAGCAGTTCCTCCGTAGAGCGGGAGTCCAAGCGGTTCTCCTACGAGCAGTACTTC. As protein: CASSSSVERESKRFSYEQYF.

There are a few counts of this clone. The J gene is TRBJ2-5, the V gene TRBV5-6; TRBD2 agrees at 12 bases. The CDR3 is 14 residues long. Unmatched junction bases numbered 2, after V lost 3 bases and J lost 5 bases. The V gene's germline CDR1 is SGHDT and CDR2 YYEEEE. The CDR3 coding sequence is TGTGCCAGCAGCTCTAGCGGGGGGGCGGAGACCCAGTACTTC. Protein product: CASSSSGGAETQYF.

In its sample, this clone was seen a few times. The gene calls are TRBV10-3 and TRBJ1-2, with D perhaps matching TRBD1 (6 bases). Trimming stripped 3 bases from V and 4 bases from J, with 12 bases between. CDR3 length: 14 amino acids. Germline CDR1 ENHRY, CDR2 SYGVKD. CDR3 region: CAISEPDRSYGYTF. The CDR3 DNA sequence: TGTGCCATCAGTGAACCCGACAGGTCCTATGGCTACACCTTC.

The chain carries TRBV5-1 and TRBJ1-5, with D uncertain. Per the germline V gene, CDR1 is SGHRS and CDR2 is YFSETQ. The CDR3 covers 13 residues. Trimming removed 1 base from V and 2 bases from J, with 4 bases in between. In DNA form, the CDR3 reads TGCGCCAGCAGCTTGACAGGCAATCAGCCCCAGCATTTT. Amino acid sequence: CASSLTGNQPQHF.

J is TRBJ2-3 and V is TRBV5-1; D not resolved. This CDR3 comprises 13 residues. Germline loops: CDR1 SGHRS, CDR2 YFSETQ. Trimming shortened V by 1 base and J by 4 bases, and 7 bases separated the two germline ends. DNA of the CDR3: TGCGCCAGCAGCTTGTCCTTCGCAGATACGCAGTATTTT. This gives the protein CASSLSFADTQYF.

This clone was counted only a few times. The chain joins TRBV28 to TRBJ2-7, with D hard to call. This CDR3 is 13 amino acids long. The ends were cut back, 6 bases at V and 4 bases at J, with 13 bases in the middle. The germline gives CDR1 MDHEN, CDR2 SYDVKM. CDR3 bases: TGTGCCAGCAGATCAGGCCCTGCTTACGAGCAGTACTTC. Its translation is CASRSGPAYEQYF.

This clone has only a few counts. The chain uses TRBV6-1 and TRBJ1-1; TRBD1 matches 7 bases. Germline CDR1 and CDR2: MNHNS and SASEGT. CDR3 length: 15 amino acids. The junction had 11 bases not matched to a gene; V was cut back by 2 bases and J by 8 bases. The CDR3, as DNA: TGTGCCAGCAGTGAAACTTCACAGGGGCCTGGGGAAGCTTTCTTT. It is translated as CASSETSQGPGEAFF.

DNA of the CDR3: TGTGCCTGGAGTGTAGGCGGCTACAATGAGCAGTTCTTC. This sequence encodes CAWSVGGYNEQFF. This rearrangement joins TRBV30 to TRBJ2-1; D is unresolved. V was pared by 0 bases and J by 3 bases, with 6 bases between. Germline lookup yields CDR1 GTSNPN and CDR2 SVGIG (reference sequence). CDR3 size: 13 residues.